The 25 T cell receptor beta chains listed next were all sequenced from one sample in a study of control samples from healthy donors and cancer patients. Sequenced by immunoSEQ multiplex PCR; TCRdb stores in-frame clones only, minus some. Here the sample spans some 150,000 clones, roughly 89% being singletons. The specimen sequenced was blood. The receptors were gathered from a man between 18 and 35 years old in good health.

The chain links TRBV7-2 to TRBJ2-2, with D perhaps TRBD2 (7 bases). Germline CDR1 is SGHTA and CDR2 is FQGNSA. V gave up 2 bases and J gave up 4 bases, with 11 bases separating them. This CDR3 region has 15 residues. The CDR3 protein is CASSLRGGGTGELFF. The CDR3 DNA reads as TGTGCCAGCAGCTTAAGGGGGGGCGGCACCGGGGAGCTGTTTTTT.

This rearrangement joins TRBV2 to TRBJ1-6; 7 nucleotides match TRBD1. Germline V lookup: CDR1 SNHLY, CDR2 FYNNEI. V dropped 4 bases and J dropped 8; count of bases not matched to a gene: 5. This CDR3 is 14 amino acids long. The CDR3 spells CASSAQGQDSPLHF. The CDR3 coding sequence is TGTGCCAGCAGTGCACAGGGGCAGGATTCACCCCTCCACTTT.

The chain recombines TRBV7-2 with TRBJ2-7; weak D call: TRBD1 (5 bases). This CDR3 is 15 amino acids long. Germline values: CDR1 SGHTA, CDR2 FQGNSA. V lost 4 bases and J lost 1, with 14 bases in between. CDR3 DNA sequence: TGTGCCAGCAGCTCCCGGGCAGGGTTTTCCTACGAGCAGTACTTC. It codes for CASSSRAGFSYEQYF.

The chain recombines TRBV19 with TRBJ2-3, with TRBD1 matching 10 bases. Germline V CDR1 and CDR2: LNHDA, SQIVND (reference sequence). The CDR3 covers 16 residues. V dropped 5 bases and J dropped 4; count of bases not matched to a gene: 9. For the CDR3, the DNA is TGTGCCAGTAGTGGATTCGGGACAGGGGCCCCAGATACGCAGTATTTT. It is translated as CASSGFGTGAPDTQYF.

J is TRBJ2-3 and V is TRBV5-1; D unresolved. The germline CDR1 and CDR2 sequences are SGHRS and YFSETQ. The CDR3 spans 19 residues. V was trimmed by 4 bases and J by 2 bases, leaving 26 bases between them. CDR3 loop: CASSHERPSRLQTTDTQYF. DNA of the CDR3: TGCGCCAGCAGCCATGAACGCCCCTCCCGGCTTCAAACCACAGATACGCAGTATTTT.

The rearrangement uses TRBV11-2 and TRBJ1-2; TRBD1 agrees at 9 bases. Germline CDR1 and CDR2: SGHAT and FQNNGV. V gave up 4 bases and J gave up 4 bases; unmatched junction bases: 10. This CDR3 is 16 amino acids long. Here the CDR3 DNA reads TGTGCCAGCAGCTGGGGGGACAGGGCCCACCTCTATGGCTACACCTTC. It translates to CASSWGDRAHLYGYTF.

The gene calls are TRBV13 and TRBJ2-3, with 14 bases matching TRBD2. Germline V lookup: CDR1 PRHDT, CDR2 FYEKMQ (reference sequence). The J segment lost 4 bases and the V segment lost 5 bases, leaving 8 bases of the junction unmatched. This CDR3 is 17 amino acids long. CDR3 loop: CASSARLAGGYPDTQYF. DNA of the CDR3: TGTGCCAGCAGCGCCAGACTAGCGGGGGGGTATCCAGATACGCAGTATTTT.

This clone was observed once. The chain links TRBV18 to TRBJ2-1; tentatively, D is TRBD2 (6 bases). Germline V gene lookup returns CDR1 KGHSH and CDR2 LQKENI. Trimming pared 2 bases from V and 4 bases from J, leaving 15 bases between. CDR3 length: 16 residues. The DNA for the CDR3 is TGTGCCAGCTCACCATTCGTAACAGGAGGGTACAATGAGCAGTTCTTC. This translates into CASSPFVTGGYNEQFF.

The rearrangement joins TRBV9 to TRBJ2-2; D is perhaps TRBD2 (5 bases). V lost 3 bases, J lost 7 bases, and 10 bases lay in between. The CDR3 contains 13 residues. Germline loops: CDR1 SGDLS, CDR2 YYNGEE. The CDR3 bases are TGTGCCAGCAGCGGTGGACTGTACGGGGAGCTGTTTTTT. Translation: CASSGGLYGELFF. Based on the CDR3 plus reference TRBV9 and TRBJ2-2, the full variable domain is DSGVTQTPKHLITATGQRVTLRCSPRSGDLSVYWYQQSLDQGLQFLIQYYNGEERAKGNILERFSAQQFPDLHSELNLSSLELGDSALYFCASSGGLYGELFFGEGSRLTVL.

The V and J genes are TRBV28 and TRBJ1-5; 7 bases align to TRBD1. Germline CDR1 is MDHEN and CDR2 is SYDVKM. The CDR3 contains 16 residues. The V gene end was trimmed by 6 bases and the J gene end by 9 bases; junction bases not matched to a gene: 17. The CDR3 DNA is TGTGCCAGCAGCCCCCTCAGTGGAGACAGGGTACCGCCCCAGCATTTT. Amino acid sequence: CASSPLSGDRVPPQHF.

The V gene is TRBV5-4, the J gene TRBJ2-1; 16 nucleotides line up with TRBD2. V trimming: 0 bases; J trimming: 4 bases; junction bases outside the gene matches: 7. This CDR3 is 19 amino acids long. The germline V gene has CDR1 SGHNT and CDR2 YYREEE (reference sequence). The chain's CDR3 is CASSLVGTSGGAGYNEQFF. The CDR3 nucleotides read TGTGCCAGCAGCTTGGTCGGGACTAGCGGGGGGGCCGGGTACAATGAGCAGTTCTTC.

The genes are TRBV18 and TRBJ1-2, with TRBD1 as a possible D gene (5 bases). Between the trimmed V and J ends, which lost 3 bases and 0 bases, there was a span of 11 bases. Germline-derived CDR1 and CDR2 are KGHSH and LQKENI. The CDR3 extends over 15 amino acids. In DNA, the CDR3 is TGTGCCAGCTCACCCCAGACAGTTCCTAACTATGGCTACACCTTC. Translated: CASSPQTVPNYGYTF.

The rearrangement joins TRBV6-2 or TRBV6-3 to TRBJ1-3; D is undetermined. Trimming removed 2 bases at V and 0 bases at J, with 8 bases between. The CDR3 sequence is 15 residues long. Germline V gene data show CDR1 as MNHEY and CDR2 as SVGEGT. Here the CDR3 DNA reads TGTGCCAGCAGTTACCAGGTCCGCTCTGGAAACACCATATATTTT. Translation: CASSYQVRSGNTIYF.

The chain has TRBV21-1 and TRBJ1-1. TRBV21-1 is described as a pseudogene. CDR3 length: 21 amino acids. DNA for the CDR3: TGTGCCAGCAGCAAAGGAGGGAGGGCTATCGTCAGGTGCCCTAGGAACACTGAAGCTTTCTTT. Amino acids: CASSKGGRAIVRCPRNTEAFF.

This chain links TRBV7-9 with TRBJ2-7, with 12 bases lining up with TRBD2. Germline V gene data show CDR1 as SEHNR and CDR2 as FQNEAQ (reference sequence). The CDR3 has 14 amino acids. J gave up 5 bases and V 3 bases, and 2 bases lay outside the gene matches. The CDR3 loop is CASSLTSGGHEQYF. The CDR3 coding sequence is TGTGCCAGCAGCTTGACTAGCGGGGGCCACGAGCAGTACTTC.

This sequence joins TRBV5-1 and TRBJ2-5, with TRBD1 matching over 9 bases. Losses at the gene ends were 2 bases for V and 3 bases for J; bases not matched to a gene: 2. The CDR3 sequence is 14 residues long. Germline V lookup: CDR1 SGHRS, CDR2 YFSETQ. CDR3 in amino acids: CASSLGTGKETQYF. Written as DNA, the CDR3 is TGCGCCAGCAGCTTAGGGACAGGGAAAGAGACCCAGTACTTC.

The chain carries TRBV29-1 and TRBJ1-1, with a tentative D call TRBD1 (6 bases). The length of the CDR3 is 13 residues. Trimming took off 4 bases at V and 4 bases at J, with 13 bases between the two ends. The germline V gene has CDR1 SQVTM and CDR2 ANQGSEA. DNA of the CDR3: TGCAGCGTTGCACCGGGGGGCCGCACTGAAGCTTTCTTT. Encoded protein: CSVAPGGRTEAFF. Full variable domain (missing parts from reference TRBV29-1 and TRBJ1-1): SAVISQKPSRDICQRGTSLTIQCQVDSQVTMMFWYRQQPGQSLTLIATANQGSEATYESGFVIDKFPISRPNLTFSTLTVSNMSPEDSSIYLCSVAPGGRTEAFFGQGTRLTVV.

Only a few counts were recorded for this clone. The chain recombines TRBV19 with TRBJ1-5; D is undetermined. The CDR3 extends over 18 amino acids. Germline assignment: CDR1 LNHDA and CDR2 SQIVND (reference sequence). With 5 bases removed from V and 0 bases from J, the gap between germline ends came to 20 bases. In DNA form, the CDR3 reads TGTGCCAGTAGTTCCCCTCATACGACAAGTTATAGCAATCAGCCCCAGCATTTT. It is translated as CASSSPHTTSYSNQPQHF.

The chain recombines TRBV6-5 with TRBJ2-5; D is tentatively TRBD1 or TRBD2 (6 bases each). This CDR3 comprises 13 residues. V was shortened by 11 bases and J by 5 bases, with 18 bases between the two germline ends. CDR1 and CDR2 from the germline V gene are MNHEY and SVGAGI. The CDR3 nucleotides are TGTGCCGTACACGGGAGAGGGGGGGAGACCCAGTACTTC. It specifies CAVHGRGGETQYF.

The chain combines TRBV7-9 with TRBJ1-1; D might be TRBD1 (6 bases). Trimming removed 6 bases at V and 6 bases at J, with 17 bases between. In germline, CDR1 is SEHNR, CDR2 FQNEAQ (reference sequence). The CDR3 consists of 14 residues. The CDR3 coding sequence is TGTGCCAGCAGACGCGACAGGCAAGGGGCTGAAGCTTTCTTT. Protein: CASRRDRQGAEAFF.

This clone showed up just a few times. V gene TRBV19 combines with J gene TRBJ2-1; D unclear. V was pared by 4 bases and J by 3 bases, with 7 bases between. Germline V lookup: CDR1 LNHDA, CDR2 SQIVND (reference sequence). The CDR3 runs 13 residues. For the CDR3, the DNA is TGTGCCAGTAGTACCGTGGTCTACAATGAGCAGTTCTTC. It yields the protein CASSTVVYNEQFF.

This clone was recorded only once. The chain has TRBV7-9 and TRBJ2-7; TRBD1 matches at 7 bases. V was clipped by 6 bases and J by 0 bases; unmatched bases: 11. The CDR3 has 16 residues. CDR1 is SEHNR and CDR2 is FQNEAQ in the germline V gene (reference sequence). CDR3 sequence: CASRGTYRGSSYEQYF. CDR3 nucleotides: TGTGCCAGCAGGGGGACGTACAGGGGAAGCTCCTACGAGCAGTACTTC.

CDR3 in amino acids: CASSSPGFNEKLFF. CDR3 nucleotides: TGTGCCAGCAGCTCGCCTGGGTTTAATGAAAAACTGTTTTTT. V and J are TRBV28 and TRBJ1-4, with no clear D. The CDR3 has 14 amino acids. Germline V CDR1 and CDR2: MDHEN, SYDVKM. The ends were cut back, 6 bases at V and 4 bases at J, with 12 bases in the middle. The variable domain in full, with the rest retrieved from reference TRBV28 and TRBJ1-4, is DVKVTQSSRYLVKRTGEKVFLECVQDMDHENMFWYRQDPGLGLRLIYFSYDVKMKEKGDIPEGYSVSREKKERFSLILESASTNQTSMYLCASSSPGFNEKLFFGSGTQLSVL.

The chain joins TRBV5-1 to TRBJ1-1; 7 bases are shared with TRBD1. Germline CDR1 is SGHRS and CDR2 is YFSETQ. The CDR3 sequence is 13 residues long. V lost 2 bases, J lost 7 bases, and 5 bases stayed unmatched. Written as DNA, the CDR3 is TGCGCCAGCAGCTTTACGGGACAGTATGAAGCTTTCTTT. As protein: CASSFTGQYEAFF.

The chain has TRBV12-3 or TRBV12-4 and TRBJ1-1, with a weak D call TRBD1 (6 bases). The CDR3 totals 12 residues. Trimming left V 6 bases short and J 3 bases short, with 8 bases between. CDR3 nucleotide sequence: TGTGCCAGCAGGGGGGCGTACACTGAAGCTTTCTTT. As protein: CASRGAYTEAFF.